This T cell receptor beta chain comes out of a study of neurological immune-mediated disorders. Deletions cut 5 bases from V and 6 bases from J, with 11 bases between. CDR1 SGHVS and CDR2 FQNEAQ come from the germline V gene. This CDR3 contains 12 residues. TCRdb re-called the 5' RACE reads with MiXCR, one entry per CDR3 protein. The profile shows fewer than 30,000 distinct CDR3 sequences, under 25% of them singletons. This clonotype was seen repeatedly, ten times or more. Sample: PBMCs. This clonotype was sampled from an older woman in good health. The chain employs TRBV7-8 and TRBJ2-7; D is unclear. DNA of the CDR3: TGTGCCAGCAGCCTCAGGCTGGCCGAGCAGTACTTC. This sequence encodes CASSLRLAEQYF.